Presented here are 19 T cell receptor beta chains from one specimen sequenced in a study of OX40 agonist ivuxolimab in advanced cancers. The method was immunoSEQ multiplex PCR; TCRdb's version includes in-frame clones alone and lacks a portion of them. The table lists approximately 54,000 clones, approximately 90% of them singletons. The specimen comprised CD4+ or CD8+ T cells sorted from blood, sampled in a trial of the OX40 agonist ivuxolimab. The receptors were gathered from an adult with an advanced solid tumor such as melanoma, head and neck, liver or kidney cancer.

The V and J genes are TRBV30 and TRBJ2-1; D perhaps matches TRBD2 (5 bases). Per germline, CDR1 GTSNPN and CDR2 SVGIG (reference sequence). The CDR3 is 16 amino acids. The germline V and J ends were trimmed by 7 bases and 0 bases, with 19 bases remaining between them. CDR3 in DNA: TGTGCCTCCCGAGGGAGAGGGTTCAGCTCCTACAATGAGCAGTTCTTC. It codes for CASRGRGFSSYNEQFF. Looking up the rest from reference TRBV30 and TRBJ2-1 gives the full variable domain: SQTIHQWPATLVQPVGSPLSLECTVEGTSNPNLYWYRQAAGRGLQLLFYSVGIGQISSEVPQNLSASRPQDRQFILSSKKLLLSDSGFYLCASRGRGFSSYNEQFFGPGTRLTVL.

This clone was counted a few times. The rearrangement joins TRBV6-1 to TRBJ1-2; D is possibly TRBD1 (6 bases). This CDR3 has 14 residues. CDR1 is MNHNS and CDR2 is SASEGT in the germline V gene. Trimming took off 5 bases at V and 4 bases at J, with 14 bases between the two ends. The CDR3: CASSPRGGGYGYTF. The DNA for the CDR3 is TGTGCCAGCAGTCCCCGAGGGGGGGGCTATGGCTACACCTTC.

This rearrangement joins TRBV2 to TRBJ2-1, with 8 bases that match TRBD2. Germline lookup yields CDR1 SNHLY and CDR2 FYNNEI. The CDR3 has 12 residues. Trimming removed 4 bases from V and 7 bases from J; junction bases left unmatched: 0. Here the CDR3 reads CASSGLANEQFF. CDR3 in DNA: TGTGCCAGCAGTGGACTAGCGAATGAGCAGTTCTTC.

V usage is TRBV27 and J usage is TRBJ2-7, with D perhaps given as TRBD1 or TRBD2 (6 bases each). Germline V CDR1 and CDR2: MNHEY, SMNVEV (reference sequence). The CDR3 totals 15 residues. Trimming left V 4 bases short and J 6 bases short, with 19 bases between. CDR3 amino acids: CASSSHPGASGEQYF. The CDR3 DNA reads as TGTGCCAGCAGTTCCCACCCGGGGGCGTCTGGCGAGCAGTACTTC.

The chain links TRBV25-1 to TRBJ2-7; perhaps TRBD1 as D (6 bases). Germline V gives CDR1 MGHDK, CDR2 SYGVNS. CDR3 size: 15 residues. Trimming cost V 1 base and J 2 bases, with 12 bases left between them. CDR3 DNA: TGTGCCAGCAGTGAATTCCTGGGGGCACCCTACGAGCAGTACTTC. Protein sequence: CASSEFLGAPYEQYF.

V and J are TRBV28 and TRBJ2-3; D is uncertain. Trimming took off 7 bases at V and 13 bases at J, with 18 bases between the two ends. The CDR3 sequence is 12 residues long. Germline CDR1 MDHEN, CDR2 SYDVKM. The CDR3 sequence: CASNIFRGSEYF. Here the CDR3 DNA reads TGTGCCAGCAATATTTTTCGCGGATCAGAGTATTTT.

The rearrangement uses TRBV13 and TRBJ1-1; D gene ambiguous. The germline CDR1 and CDR2 sequences are PRHDT and FYEKMQ (reference sequence). V lost 1 base and J 5 bases, leaving 8 bases between the germline ends. The CDR3 runs 13 residues. Written as DNA, the CDR3 is TGTGCCAGCAGCTTAGAGAGGGAGACTGAAGCTTTCTTT. Its translation is CASSLERETEAFF. Full variable domain (outside the CDR3, taken from reference TRBV13 and TRBJ1-1): AAGVIQSPRHLIKEKRETATLKCYPIPRHDTVYWYQQGPGQDPQFLISFYEKMQSDKGSIPDRFSAQQFSDYHSELNMSSLELGDSALYFCASSLERETEAFFGQGTRLTVV.

The chain links TRBV5-6 to TRBJ2-3; D is ambiguous. This CDR3 region has 13 residues. Germline assignment: CDR1 SGHDT and CDR2 YYEEEE. Trimming pared 5 bases from V and 2 bases from J, leaving 9 bases between. The CDR3 bases are TGTGCCAGCAGGGGGTATCCCACAGATACGCAGTATTTT. It yields the protein CASRGYPTDTQYF.

Concerning this clone itself: Other DNA sequences from this sample encode an identical CDR3 as well. The chain employs TRBV29-1 and TRBJ1-2; D remains unclear. The CDR3 consists of 11 residues. V lost 0 bases, J lost 5 bases, and 4 bases lay in between. In germline, CDR1 is SQVTM, CDR2 ANQGSEA. The CDR3 sequence: CSVEDLYGYTF. The CDR3 coding sequence is TGCAGCGTTGAAGATCTATATGGCTACACCTTC.

The chain uses TRBV5-4 and TRBJ2-7; no clear D gene. CDR3 length: 12 residues. Trimming stripped 5 bases from V and 4 bases from J, with 10 bases between. The germline CDR1 and CDR2 sequences are SGHNT and YYREEE (reference sequence). Here the CDR3 reads CASRSDSYEQYF. The CDR3, as DNA: TGTGCCAGCAGGAGTGATAGTTACGAGCAGTACTTC.

This chain connects TRBV4-3 to TRBJ1-1; 11 positions match TRBD1. V shed 0 bases and J 2 bases; nucleotides not matched to a gene: 11. CDR1 and CDR2 (germline): LGHNA, YSLEER. The CDR3 spans 19 residues. The CDR3 nucleotides are TGCGCCAGCAGCCAAGACCGGACAGGGGGCTACTTCGTAAACACTGAAGCTTTCTTT. Encoded protein: CASSQDRTGGYFVNTEAFF.

The chain recombines TRBV12-5 with TRBJ2-7; TRBD2 agrees at 9 bases. J was trimmed by 2 bases and V by 6 bases; bases with no gene match: 8. The germline CDR1 and CDR2 sequences are LGHNT and FRNRAP. The CDR3 runs 15 residues. The CDR3 nucleotides read TGTGCTAGTGGCCCCGGCGGGGGGGCGACCTACGAGCAGTACTTC. It is translated as CASGPGGGATYEQYF.

This clone was detected once. The V call is TRBV4-3, the J call TRBJ1-4, with 7 bases identical to TRBD1. CDR3 length equals 14 residues. The J segment lost 10 bases and the V segment lost 0 bases, leaving 5 bases of the junction unmatched. Per the germline V gene, CDR1 is LGHNA and CDR2 is YSLEER. This chain's CDR3 is CASSQDGQGVKLFF. CDR3 nucleotides: TGCGCCAGCAGCCAAGATGGCCAGGGGGTAAAACTGTTTTTT.

The gene calls are TRBV4-1 and TRBJ1-6, with D perhaps TRBD1 (5 bases). The CDR3 runs to 14 residues. Trimming took off 0 bases at V and 10 bases at J, with 10 bases between the two ends. Germline V lookup: CDR1 MGHRA, CDR2 YSYEKL. CDR3 coding DNA: TGCGCCAGCAGCCAAGAAGGAGGGGAGTCACCCCTCCACTTT. This gives the protein CASSQEGGESPLHF.

The chain combines TRBV9 with TRBJ1-3; possibly TRBD1 for D (5 bases). V lost 7 bases and J 2 bases, leaving 13 bases between the germline ends. The length of the CDR3 is 14 residues. Looked up from germline, CDR1 is SGDLS and CDR2 is YYNGEE. The CDR3 sequence is CASGEAGTGNTIYF. DNA for the CDR3: TGTGCCAGCGGGGAAGCAGGGACTGGAAACACCATATATTTT.

This clone came up a few times. The V gene is TRBV27, the J gene TRBJ1-1; no clear D. V lost 5 bases to trimming and J lost 1 base, with 2 bases between them. The CDR3 contains 11 residues. The germline CDR1 and CDR2 sequences are MNHEY and SMNVEV (reference sequence). This CDR3 is CASSKNTEAFF. CDR3 nucleotides: TGTGCCAGCAGTAAGAACACTGAAGCTTTCTTT.

The chain recombines TRBV6-4 with TRBJ2-3; 10 nucleotides agree with TRBD2. With 5 bases clipped from V and 3 bases from J, the junction kept 8 bases outside the gene matches. Germline assignment: CDR1 MRHNA and CDR2 SNTAGT. The length of the CDR3 is 16 residues. The CDR3 reads CASSFLAGVRTDTQYF. CDR3 DNA: TGTGCCAGCAGTTTTCTAGCGGGGGTAAGAACAGATACGCAGTATTTT.

The V call is TRBV4-3, the J call TRBJ2-7; D is unclear. The V end lost 4 bases, the J end lost 1 base, and 8 bases lay between the germline ends. From germline, CDR1 is LGHNA and CDR2 YSLEER. This CDR3 has 13 amino acids. Here the CDR3 reads CASSPAGSYEQYF. The CDR3 DNA reads TGCGCCAGCAGCCCAGCCGGTTCCTACGAGCAGTACTTC.

J is TRBJ2-1 and V is TRBV4-3, with a tentative D call TRBD1 (5 bases). There are 12 residues in the CDR3. Trimming removed 0 bases from V and 8 bases from J, with 5 bases in between. The germline V gene encodes CDR1 LGHNA and CDR2 YSLEER. The CDR3, as DNA: TGCGCCAGCAGCCAAGAAGGGGATGAGCAGTTCTTC. Translating it yields CASSQEGDEQFF.